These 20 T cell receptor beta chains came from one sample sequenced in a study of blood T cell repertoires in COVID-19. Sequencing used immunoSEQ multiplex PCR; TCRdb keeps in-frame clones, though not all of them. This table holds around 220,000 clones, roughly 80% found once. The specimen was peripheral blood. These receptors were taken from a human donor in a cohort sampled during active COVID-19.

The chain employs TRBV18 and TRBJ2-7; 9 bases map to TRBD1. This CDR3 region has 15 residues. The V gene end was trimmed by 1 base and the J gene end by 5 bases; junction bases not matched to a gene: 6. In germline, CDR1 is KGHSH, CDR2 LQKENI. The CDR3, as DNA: TGTGCCAGCTCACCACGACAGGGGGTGAAAGACGAGCAGTACTTC. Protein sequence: CASSPRQGVKDEQYF.

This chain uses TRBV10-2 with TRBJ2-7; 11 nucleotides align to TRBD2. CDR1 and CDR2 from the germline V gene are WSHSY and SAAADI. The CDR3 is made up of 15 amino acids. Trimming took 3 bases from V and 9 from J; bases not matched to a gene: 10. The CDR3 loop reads CASSDRGGLAVLQYF. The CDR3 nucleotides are TGCGCCAGCAGTGATCGGGGGGGACTAGCGGTACTGCAGTACTTC.

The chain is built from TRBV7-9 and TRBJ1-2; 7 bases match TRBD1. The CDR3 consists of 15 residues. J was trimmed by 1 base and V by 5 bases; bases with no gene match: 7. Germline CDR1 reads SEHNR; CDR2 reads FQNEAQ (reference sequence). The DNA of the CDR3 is TGTGCCAGCAGCCCTCGGACAGGTTTTAACTATGGCTACACCTTC. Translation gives CASSPRTGFNYGYTF.

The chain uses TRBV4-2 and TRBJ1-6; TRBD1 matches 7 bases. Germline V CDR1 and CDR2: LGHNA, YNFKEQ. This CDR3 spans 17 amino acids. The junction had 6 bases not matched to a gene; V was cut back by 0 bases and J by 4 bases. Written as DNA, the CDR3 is TGTGCCAGCAGCCAAGATAAGGGGGCGACTTATAATTCACCCCTCCACTTT. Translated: CASSQDKGATYNSPLHF.

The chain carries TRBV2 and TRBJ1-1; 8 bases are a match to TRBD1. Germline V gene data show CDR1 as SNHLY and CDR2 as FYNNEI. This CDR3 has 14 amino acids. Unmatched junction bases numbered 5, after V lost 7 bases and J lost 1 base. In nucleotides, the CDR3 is TGTGCCAGCACTGTACAGGGGGGGAACACTGAAGCTTTCTTT. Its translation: CASTVQGGNTEAFF.

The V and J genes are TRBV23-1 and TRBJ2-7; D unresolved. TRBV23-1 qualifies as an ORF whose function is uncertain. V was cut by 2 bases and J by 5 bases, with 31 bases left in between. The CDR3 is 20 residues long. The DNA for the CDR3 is TGCGCCAGCAGTCAAACGAACCCCTCCCTTGGCGGTTCCCTATTCCACGAGCAGTACTTC. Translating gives CASSQTNPSLGGSLFHEQYF.

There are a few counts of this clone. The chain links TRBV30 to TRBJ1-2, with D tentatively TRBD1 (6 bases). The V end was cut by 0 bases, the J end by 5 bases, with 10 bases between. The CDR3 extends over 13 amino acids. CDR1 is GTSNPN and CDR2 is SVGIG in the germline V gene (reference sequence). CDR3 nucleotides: TGTGCCTGGAGTGTTACAGGGAGATATGGCTACACCTTC. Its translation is CAWSVTGRYGYTF. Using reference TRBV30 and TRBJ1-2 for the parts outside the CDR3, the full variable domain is SQTIHQWPATLVQPVGSPLSLECTVEGTSNPNLYWYRQAAGRGLQLLFYSVGIGQISSEVPQNLSASRPQDRQFILSSKKLLLSDSGFYLCAWSVTGRYGYTFGSGTRLTVV.

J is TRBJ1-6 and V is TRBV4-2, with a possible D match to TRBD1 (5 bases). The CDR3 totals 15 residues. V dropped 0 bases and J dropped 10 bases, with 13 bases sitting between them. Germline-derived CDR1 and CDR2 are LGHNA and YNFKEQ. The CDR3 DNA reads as TGTGCCAGCAGCCAAGAAGGGCGGGACCGGTCACCCCTCCACTTT. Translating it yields CASSQEGRDRSPLHF.

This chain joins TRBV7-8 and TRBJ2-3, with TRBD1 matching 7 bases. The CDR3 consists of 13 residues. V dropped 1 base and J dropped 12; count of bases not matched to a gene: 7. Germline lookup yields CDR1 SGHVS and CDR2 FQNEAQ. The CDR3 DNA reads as TGTGCCAGCAGCTTAGTTTTAGGGGGCCCTCAGTATTTT. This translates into CASSLVLGGPQYF.

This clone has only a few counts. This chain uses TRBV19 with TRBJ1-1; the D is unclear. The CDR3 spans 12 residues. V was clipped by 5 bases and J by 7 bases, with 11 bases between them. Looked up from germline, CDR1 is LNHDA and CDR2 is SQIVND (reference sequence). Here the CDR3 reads CASSARSFEAFF. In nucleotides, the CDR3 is TGTGCCAGTAGTGCCCGGAGCTTTGAAGCTTTCTTT.

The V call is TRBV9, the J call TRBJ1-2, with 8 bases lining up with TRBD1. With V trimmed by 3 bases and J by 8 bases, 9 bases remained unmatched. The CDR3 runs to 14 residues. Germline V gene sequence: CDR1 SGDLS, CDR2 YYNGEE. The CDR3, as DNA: TGTGCCAGCAGCGCCGGACAGGGTCTAATCGGCTACACCTTC. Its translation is CASSAGQGLIGYTF.

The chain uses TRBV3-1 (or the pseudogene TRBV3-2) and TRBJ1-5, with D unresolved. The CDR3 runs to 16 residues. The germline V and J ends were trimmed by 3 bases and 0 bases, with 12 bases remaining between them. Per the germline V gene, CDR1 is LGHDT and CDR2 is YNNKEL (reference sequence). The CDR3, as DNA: TGTGCCAGCAGCCAGGGAGGGAGCTATAGCAATCAGCCCCAGCATTTT. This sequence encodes CASSQGGSYSNQPQHF.

The CDR3 here is CASSWQGNLNTGELFF. For the CDR3, the DNA is TGTGCCAGCAGTTGGCAGGGCAATCTTAACACCGGGGAGCTGTTTTTT. This chain connects TRBV6-5 to TRBJ2-2; D may be TRBD1 (5 bases). With 4 bases removed from V and 2 bases from J, the gap between germline ends came to 14 bases. CDR1 is MNHEY, CDR2 SVGAGI, per germline. The length of the CDR3 is 16 residues.

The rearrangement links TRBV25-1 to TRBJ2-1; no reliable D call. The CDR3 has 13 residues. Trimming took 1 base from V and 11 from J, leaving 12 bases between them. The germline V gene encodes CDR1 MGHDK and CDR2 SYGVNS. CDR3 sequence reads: CASSEFQASKQFF. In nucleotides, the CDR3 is TGTGCCAGCAGTGAATTTCAGGCCTCCAAGCAGTTCTTC.

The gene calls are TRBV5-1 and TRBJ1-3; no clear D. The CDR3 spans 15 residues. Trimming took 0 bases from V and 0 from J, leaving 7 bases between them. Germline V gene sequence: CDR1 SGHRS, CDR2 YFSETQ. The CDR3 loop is CASSLDGNSGNTIYF. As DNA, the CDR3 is TGCGCCAGCAGCTTGGACGGGAACTCTGGAAACACCATATATTTT.

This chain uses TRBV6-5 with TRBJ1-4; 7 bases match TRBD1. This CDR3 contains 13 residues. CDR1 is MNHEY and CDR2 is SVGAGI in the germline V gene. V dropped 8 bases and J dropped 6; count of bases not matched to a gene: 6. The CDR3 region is CASRRDSYEKLFF. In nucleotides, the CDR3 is TGTGCCAGCCGGAGGGACAGCTATGAAAAACTGTTTTTT.

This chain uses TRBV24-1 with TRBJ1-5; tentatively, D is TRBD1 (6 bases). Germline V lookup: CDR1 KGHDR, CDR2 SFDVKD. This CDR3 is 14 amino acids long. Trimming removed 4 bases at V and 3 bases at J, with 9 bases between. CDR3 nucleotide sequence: TGTGCCACCAGTGAAACAGGGTCCAATCAGCCCCAGCATTTT. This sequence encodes CATSETGSNQPQHF.

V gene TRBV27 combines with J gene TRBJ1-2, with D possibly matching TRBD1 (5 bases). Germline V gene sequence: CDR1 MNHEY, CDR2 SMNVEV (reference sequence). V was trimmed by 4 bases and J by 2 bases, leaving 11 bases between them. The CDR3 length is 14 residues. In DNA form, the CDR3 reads TGTGCCAGCAGTTGGGCAGGGCCGAACTATGGCTACACCTTC. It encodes CASSWAGPNYGYTF.

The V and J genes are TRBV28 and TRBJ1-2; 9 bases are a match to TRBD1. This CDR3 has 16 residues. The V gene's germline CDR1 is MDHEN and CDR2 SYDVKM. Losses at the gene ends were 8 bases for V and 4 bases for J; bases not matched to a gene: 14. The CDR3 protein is CASGIRRTGALYGYTF. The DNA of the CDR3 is TGTGCCAGCGGAATAAGAAGGACAGGGGCTCTCTATGGCTACACCTTC.

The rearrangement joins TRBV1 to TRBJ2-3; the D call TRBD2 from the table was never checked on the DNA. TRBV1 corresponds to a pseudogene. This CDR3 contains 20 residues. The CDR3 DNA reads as TGCACCAGCAGCGGAGGACGTTGGGGGACTAGCGGGAGAGGGACAGATACGCAGTATTTT. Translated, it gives CTSSGGRWGTSGRGTDTQYF.